This TCR beta chain emerged from a study of T-cell memory formation after mild COVID-19 (dated by TCRdb to 2020 to 2023). About the study as a whole: TCR sequence clusters from the two donors were found to be largely donor specific. T-cell clones expanding and contracting after mild COVID-19 in two donors were tracked by longitudinal TCRalpha and TCRbeta repertoire sequencing. The cohort comprised two young, previously healthy adult volunteers, one female and one male.

Summary of the overall study and its limitations: Contracting CD4+ clones were found mainly in CM and EM memory subsets, while CD8+ clones were enriched in EMRA. The second-wave clones that peaked on day 37 were not confirmed to be SARS-CoV-2 specific. The study included only a couple of mild cases, and larger cohorts that include severe cases with pre-infection samples were judged to be necessary. Some responding clones were detected in pre-infection memory, suggesting pre-existing cross-reactive memory T cells joined the SARS-CoV-2 response. Clones that contracted from day 15 to 85 showed balanced CD4/CD8 phenotypes, whereas a second wave of clones that expanded from day 15 to 37 leaned towards CD4+.

For this clonotype: Its antigen is currently not known. No clone much larger than this one lies a single base away; base qualities are absent.

Sequencing instrument: Illumina NovaSeq 6000. cDNA libraries for TCRalpha and TCRbeta were prepared by 5'RACE using constant-segment primers, with sample barcodes and unique molecular identifiers added. RNA was extracted from every sample with Trizol reagent. Amplification of the libraries took two PCR steps, and the second step added a second sample barcode plus Illumina TruSeq adapters. Sequencing of libraries was performed on an Illumina NovaSeq with 2 x 150 bp paired-end reads. The authors' analysis ran thus. Demultiplexing of reads and collapsing into UMI-guided consensus sequences were performed with migec v1.2.7. Using mixcr v2.1.11, UMI consensuses were aligned to TRA and TRB V and J templates and then assembled into clonotypes. A clonotype was counted as expanded or contracted only if both edgeR and NoisET called the change significant, with noise models trained on biological replicates. For edgeR calls, the thresholds were a false discovery rate-adjusted p below 0.01 and a log2 fold-change of 1. As an exploratory analysis of dynamics, PCA with hierarchical clustering was applied to max-normalized trajectories of the 1000 most abundant clonotypes. Separately sequenced CD4+ and CD8+ repertoires were used to assign the CD4 or CD8 phenotype of responding clones. TCRdb's own reprocessing of the public reads used fastp at Q25 and MiXCR and kept productive beta chains. Rows with a matching CDR3 protein are joined into one entry that keeps the most common DNA and genes. TCRdb's processing, not the authors' own work, is the source of the V and J calls. The sample yields about 430,000 distinct CDR3 sequences; roughly 26% were counted once. The ten most abundant clones make up about 10% of the sample.

Measured from the cysteine to the phenylalanine, the CDR3 is 15 residues long. CDR3 DNA only is kept here, 45 bases in frame from base 1. Germline trimming: 4 bases from V, 5 bases from J; junction bases outside gene matches: 9. Based on the germline V gene, the CDR1 and CDR2 sequences are SGHVS and FQNEAQ. Ficoll-Paque density gradient centrifugation was used to isolate PBMCs. The clonotype comes from an adult woman who had mild COVID-19 (a few samples of this study predate the infection). The sample titles of this study are shuffled in the database, so cell type and time point are left out; the donor was told from shared clones. Source material: PBMCs or a T cell subset sorted from them (not recorded which). The chain was built from TRBV7-8 and TRBJ2-5; TRBD2 aligns with 8 central bases. The CDR3 is CASSSPGEREETQYF. The DNA sequence follows: TGTGCCAGCAGCTCCCCGGGTGAGCGGGAGGAGACCCAGTACTTC.